One sample yielded the 21 T cell receptor beta chains listed below, sequenced in a study of beta chain features in type 1 diabetes. As every portion of the isolated RNA was reverse transcribed, the sequencing read expressed TCRB transcripts. Method: immunoSEQ multiplex PCR; TCRdb's copy keeps in-frame clones and lacks some. Among 900,000 or so clones listed, under 20% were seen once. The sample consisted of naive CD4+ T cells from blood. These receptors all come from a woman aged 18-29 years in good health.

The J gene is TRBJ2-5, the V gene TRBV29-1; a possible D gene is TRBD2 (6 bases). The germline gives CDR1 SQVTM, CDR2 ANQGSEA. The CDR3 is 14 residues long. V lost 4 bases, J lost 6 bases, and 18 bases lay in between. In nucleotides, the CDR3 is TGCAGCGTTGTGTCGGGGCGGGAACCGAAGACCCAGTACTTC. Protein: CSVVSGREPKTQYF.

The V call is TRBV11-1, the J call TRBJ2-3; 7 bases line up with TRBD1. The ends lost 6 bases at V and 0 bases at J; junction bases unmatched: 6. This CDR3 has 15 amino acids. Germline V gene sequence: CDR1 SGHAT, CDR2 FQDESV (reference sequence). The CDR3 loop reads CASSRTGPSTDTQYF. The CDR3 coding sequence is TGTGCCAGCAGTAGGACAGGACCGAGCACAGATACGCAGTATTTT.

With regard to this clone: Within the sample, other DNA sequences also encode this same CDR3. The rearrangement uses TRBV7-2 and TRBJ1-3, with D possibly TRBD1 on 6 matching bases. Trimming stripped 1 base from V and 0 bases from J, with 7 bases between. Germline CDR1 and CDR2: SGHTA and FQGNSA. The length of the CDR3 is 15 residues. The CDR3 DNA reads TGTGCCAGCAGCTTAGTAGGGGGCTCTGGAAACACCATATATTTT. Its translation: CASSLVGGSGNTIYF.

This clone turned up a few times. This sequence joins TRBV4-2 and TRBJ1-2; D possibly corresponds to TRBD1 (6 bases). V lost 4 bases to trimming and J lost 5 bases, with 17 bases between them. The CDR3 totals 15 residues. CDR1 and CDR2 (germline): LGHNA, YNFKEQ. The CDR3 reads CASSPSNRESYGYTF. The CDR3 DNA reads TGTGCCAGCAGCCCATCTAACAGGGAATCGTATGGCTACACCTTC.

The V gene is TRBV29-1, the J gene TRBJ2-2; D ambiguous. CDR3 size: 13 residues. Trimming pared 3 bases from V and 1 base from J, leaving 6 bases between. Germline lookup yields CDR1 SQVTM and CDR2 ANQGSEA. The CDR3 region is CSVDRMNTGELFF. DNA of the CDR3: TGCAGCGTTGACAGGATGAACACCGGGGAGCTGTTTTTT.

This clone was seen a handful of times. The rearrangement joins TRBV19 to TRBJ2-1; maybe TRBD1 (7 bases). The CDR3 covers 14 residues. Trimming stripped 0 bases from V and 8 bases from J, with 11 bases between. Per germline, CDR1 LNHDA and CDR2 SQIVND (reference sequence). The CDR3 loop is CASSIDQGGDEQFF. The DNA of the CDR3 is TGTGCCAGTAGTATAGATCAGGGGGGTGATGAGCAGTTCTTC.

This clone was observed a few times. The chain joins TRBV27 to TRBJ2-1, with TRBD2 matching over 10 bases. This CDR3 has 18 amino acids. V gave up 4 bases and J gave up 1 base; unmatched junction bases: 10. The germline V gene encodes CDR1 MNHEY and CDR2 SMNVEV (reference sequence). The CDR3 spells CASSSPSGRGGSYNEQFF. The CDR3 nucleotides are TGTGCCAGCAGTTCCCCTAGCGGGAGAGGGGGTTCCTACAATGAGCAGTTCTTC.

CDR3 DNA sequence: TGTGCCATCAGCTTAGCCGACGGGGAGACCCAGTACTTC. This encodes CAISLADGETQYF. This chain joins TRBV10-3 and TRBJ2-5, with D unresolved. The ends were cut back, 6 bases at V and 5 bases at J, with 13 bases in the middle. The CDR3 length is 13 residues. The germline CDR1 and CDR2 sequences are ENHRY and SYGVKD.

The V and J genes are TRBV2 and TRBJ2-7; D is ambiguous. Trimming took off 6 bases at V and 0 bases at J, with 12 bases between the two ends. Germline V gives CDR1 SNHLY, CDR2 FYNNEI. The CDR3 is made up of 14 amino acids. The CDR3 nucleotides are TGTGCCAGCAGCCCCAGCGCTAGCTCCTACGAGCAGTACTTC. Encoded protein: CASSPSASSYEQYF.

V is TRBV11-2 and J is TRBJ2-7; D is ambiguous. There are 15 residues in the CDR3. V lost 2 bases and J lost 4, with 15 bases in between. Germline V gene sequence: CDR1 SGHAT, CDR2 FQNNGV. The CDR3 nucleotides are TGTGCCAGCAGCTTACGACCTCCTCAAGGGTACGAGCAGTACTTC. Protein sequence: CASSLRPPQGYEQYF.

This clone was observed a few times. The CDR3 spells CASSPTRTAQSEKLFF. CDR3 nucleotide sequence: TGTGCCAGCTCACCAACGAGGACGGCTCAGAGTGAAAAACTGTTTTTT. The chain employs TRBV18 and TRBJ1-4, with D hard to call. CDR1 KGHSH and CDR2 LQKENI come from the germline V gene. This CDR3 has 16 amino acids. V shed 2 bases and J shed 7 bases, with 17 bases lying between them.

The V gene is TRBV21-1, the J gene TRBJ2-1; the table names TRBD2, a call not compared with the DNA. TRBV21-1 is classified as a pseudogene. The length of the CDR3 is 15 residues. The CDR3: CATPRLVLLYNEQFF. DNA of the CDR3: TGTGCCACCCCCAGACTAGTTTTACTCTACAATGAGCAGTTCTTC.

The V call is TRBV15, the J call TRBJ2-7; D remains ambiguous. CDR3 size: 14 residues. The germline CDR1 and CDR2 sequences are LNHNV and YYDKDF (reference sequence). Trimming shortened V by 1 base and J by 0 bases, and 7 bases separated the two germline ends. CDR3 sequence: CATSRVLNSYEQYF. The CDR3 nucleotides are TGTGCCACCAGCAGAGTCCTGAACTCCTACGAGCAGTACTTC.

This clone was observed once. This may be a read error, as it is one base from a much larger clone. This rearrangement joins TRBV5-4 to TRBJ2-2; D remains unclear. V lost 1 base and J 3 bases, leaving 1 base between the germline ends. CDR3 size: 12 residues. Germline CDR1 is SGHNT and CDR2 is YYREEE (reference sequence). The CDR3 DNA follows: TGTGCCAGCAGCTTGTACACCGGGGAGCTGTTTTTT. As protein: CASSLYTGELFF.

This clone appeared a few times. The rearrangement uses TRBV10-1 and TRBJ2-3; D possibly corresponds to TRBD2 (6 bases). The ends were cut back, 8 bases at V and 5 bases at J, with 11 bases in the middle. Germline CDR1 is WNHNN and CDR2 is SYGVQD (reference sequence). The CDR3 contains 12 residues. The CDR3 DNA reads as TGCGCCAGCTCTTCGGGGGTAGATACGCAGTATTTT. Translating it yields CASSSGVDTQYF.

The chain is built from TRBV27 and TRBJ2-5, with D uncertain. V shed 5 bases and J shed 4 bases, with 11 bases lying between them. The CDR3 runs 13 residues. CDR1 is MNHEY, CDR2 SMNVEV, per germline (reference sequence). CDR3 nucleotides: TGTGCCAGCAGTCCGGCAGCCCGAGAGACCCAGTACTTC. Protein sequence: CASSPAARETQYF.

V is TRBV4-2 and J is TRBJ2-5; 7 nucleotides match TRBD1. CDR1 LGHNA and CDR2 YNFKEQ come from the germline V gene. CDR3 length: 14 amino acids. The V segment lost 0 bases and the J segment 7 bases; nucleotides outside the gene matches: 5. For the CDR3, the DNA is TGTGCCAGCAGCCAAGAAAGGGGGCTCGGGACCCAGTACTTC. Its translation is CASSQERGLGTQYF.

This clone was found a few times. The chain uses TRBV7-2 and TRBJ2-4; perhaps D is TRBD1 or TRBD2 (5 bases each). In germline, CDR1 is SGHTA, CDR2 FQGNSA. CDR3 size: 12 residues. Trimming stripped 5 bases from V and 12 bases from J, with 14 bases between. The CDR3 spells CASSIQVGAQYF. In DNA, the CDR3 is TGTGCCAGCAGCATCCAAGTCGGGGCTCAGTACTTC.

The chain uses TRBV28 and TRBJ1-3; D call uncertain. Germline lookup yields CDR1 MDHEN and CDR2 SYDVKM. V lost 3 bases, J lost 6 bases, and 3 bases lay in between. The CDR3 sequence is 11 residues long. CDR3 amino acids: CASSFKNTIYF. The CDR3 nucleotides read TGTGCCAGCAGTTTTAAAAACACCATATATTTT.

This chain's CDR3 is CASSRTGQKGYTF. As DNA, the CDR3 is TGTGCCAGCAGCCGTACCGGGCAGAAGGGCTACACCTTC. The J gene is TRBJ1-2, the V gene TRBV7-2; D uncertain. Per germline, CDR1 SGHTA and CDR2 FQGNSA. The CDR3 loop spans 13 amino acids. V lost 5 bases, J lost 8 bases, and 15 bases lay in between.

This clone showed up just a few times. Different DNA sequences within this sample yield the same CDR3. The CDR3 spells CASSLSNYGYTF. The CDR3 DNA sequence: TGCGCCAGCAGCTTGTCAAACTATGGCTACACCTTC. The chain links TRBV5-1 to TRBJ1-2; D unclear. Germline assignment: CDR1 SGHRS and CDR2 YFSETQ. Trimming took off 1 base at V and 2 bases at J, with 3 bases between the two ends. The CDR3 is made up of 12 amino acids.